Below, one T cell receptor (beta chain) is given with its context. Its recognized antigen is unknown. Base qualities are not recorded, but no much larger clone differs from it by a single base. CD8 naive samples consisted of CD45RO-negative cells that were positively selected for CCR7, yielding a CD45RA+CCR7+ population without TemRA cells. Donors were healthy HIV-negative adults with no recently reported acute infections or vaccinations. Every donor was a Caucasian adult living in Nashville, Tennessee, USA. Blood was collected by leukapheresis, and PBMCs were isolated by Ficoll-Histopaque density gradient centrifugation and then cryopreserved in liquid nitrogen vapor phase. Purity and quantity of every magnetically sorted T cell population were checked by analytical flow cytometry. Genomic DNA was isolated from every sorted fraction and measured by UV absorbance on a Nanodrop 2000c. The data are from a study of shared clonotypes between healthy human individuals (dated by TCRdb to between 2020 and 2021). A note on the overall study: The cohort included three men and a couple of women between 18 and 49 years of age. Per donor, three plates each were used for CD4 naive and CD4 memory, two for CD8 naive, and one for CD8 memory. Leukapheresis yielded between about 0.94 and 9 billion PBMCs per donor. The study deeply sequenced blood TCR repertoires of about 5 healthy adults to estimate repertoire size and the extent of clonotype sharing between individuals. Different laboratories and diverse techniques were used to prepare libraries and sequence TCR repertoires, to increase sequencing depth and limit assay-specific biases. What the research found in general, with its limitations: Even with the large sequencing depth, rarefaction of the sorted-subset datasets indicated that sequencing was incomplete. Estimated clonotype richness was generally larger for naive than for memory subsets. Sampling was restricted to blood, and TCR repertoires in tissue are likely to differ from TCR repertoires in blood. Pairwise subsampling led to the expectation that sequencing depth would affect the degree of clonotype sharing among donors. When a few donors were compared, the shared fraction of clonotypes was about 5% for naive CD4, roughly 3.4% for naive CD8, 2% to 2.5% for memory CD4, and roughly 0.43% for memory CD8. Because the study included a small number of donors, the genetic and exposure-history diversity represented was limited. Clonotypes shared by all four sorted-subset donors showed higher generation probabilities than non-shared clonotypes.

TCR CDR3 regions were amplified from genomic DNA by multiplex PCR using the deep immunoSEQ assay. Extracted genomic DNA from each cell subset was distributed evenly across all wells of several immunoSEQ 96-well plates, and each plate was treated as a replicate. For sorted subsets, about 210 ng of genomic DNA, equivalent to 25,000 to 35,000 T cell genomes, went into each replicate PCR. Purified libraries were measured with a Qubit 3.0 fluorometer, size-checked on a Bioanalyzer 2100, and measured again with the KAPA Library Quantification kit. Every immunoSEQ 96-well plate was sequenced on a separate single-read 150-cycle Illumina NextSeq 550 flow cell. For the original study's pipeline: Because the immunoSEQ output included only junctional sequences and no quality scores, the filtering could not be the same as the filtering used for full-length reads. Sequences were annotated with PyIR, a Python wrapper for IgBLAST v1.9, using IMGT germline references to assign V/J genes and CDR3. Any read was removed if the V/J assignment was weak (E-value above 1e-6), the CDR3 was missing, or the read contained stop codons, out-of-frame junctions, or ambiguous translated residues. V3J clonotypes were defined by identical inferred V gene, J gene, and CDR3 amino acid sequence. Percentage overlap between repertoires was calculated by dividing the number of shared unique clonotypes by the size of the smaller repertoire. RTK rarefaction, the Chao1 estimator, and Recon v2.1 estimates of unobserved clonotypes were used to assess repertoire richness. Generation probabilities were computed with OLGA for all TCRbeta clonotypes obtained by the gDNA method from four donors. Drawn from immuneACCESS, this table holds only the in-frame rearrangements with V and J called that TCRdb kept. Clones are partly lost; checked studies trace under half to an unresolved V gene and leave the rest unexplained. Clone size and the V and J calls come from that table; the DNA yielded D and trimming. This sample is represented by millions of clones; roughly 94% of them were singletons. The top ten clonotypes cover around 1.1% of the sample.

The specimen was naive CD8+ T cells sorted from blood. This specimen's cell subset or site label, per the study, means: CD45RA+CCR7+. The receptor comes from a young man in good health.

The CDR3 region has the sequence CASGEYGTEAFF. The bases are TGCGCCAGCGGGGAATACGGCACTGAAGCTTTCTTT. Recombination joined TRBV4-1 with TRBJ1-1; a confident D gene designation cannot be given. CDR1 is given as MGHRA and CDR2 as YSYEKL, both from the germline V gene. The CDR3 measures 12 amino acids from cysteine to phenylalanine. The retained sequence is limited to the CDR3, 36 bases, with the frame set at the first base. V drops 8 bases and J drops 4 bases, leaving 11 bases in between.